Below, 13 T cell receptor beta chains from the same sample are listed, as sequenced in a study of identical twins. MiXCR, applied by TCRdb to the 5' RACE reads, yields one record per CDR3 protein. Of more than 600,000 distinct CDR3 sequences listed, 18% were seen once; the top ten hold roughly 13%. In addition, the sample was reused for a study of T cells expressing NK-cell markers.

Sequenced input: PBMCs. All receptors come from a woman aged 18 to 35 in good health.

This clonotype was detected only a few times. V and J are TRBV3-1 and TRBJ1-1; D possibly corresponds to TRBD1 (6 bases). The germline CDR1 and CDR2 sequences are LGHDT and YNNKEL (reference sequence). V lost 7 bases, J lost 9 bases, and 21 bases lay in between. There are 14 residues in the CDR3. The CDR3 nucleotides read TGTGCCAGCACACGATCAGAGGGGGGGGCGCAAGCTTTCTTT. This translates into CASTRSEGGAQAFF.

This clonotype was seen ten or more times. V and J are TRBV20-1 and TRBJ2-7; 7 bases map to TRBD1. V shed 6 bases and J 0 bases; nucleotides not matched to a gene: 5. The CDR3 sequence is 13 residues long. Germline V CDR1 and CDR2: DFQATT, SNEGSKA (reference sequence). The CDR3 bases are TGCAGTGCAGAGACAGGGTCCTCCTACGAGCAGTACTTC. Its protein product is CSAETGSSYEQYF.

The chain carries TRBV20-1 and TRBJ1-4; maybe TRBD1 (6 bases). This CDR3 has 13 amino acids. Trimming left V 0 bases short and J 8 bases short, with 10 bases between. Germline V lookup: CDR1 DFQATT, CDR2 SNEGSKA (reference sequence). CDR3 in DNA: TGCAGTGCTAGAGATAGGGGGATAGAAAAACTGTTTTTT. Its translation: CSARDRGIEKLFF.

This clonotype was observed a few times. J is TRBJ1-5 and V is TRBV20-1, with 9 bases aligning to TRBD1. Germline lookup yields CDR1 DFQATT and CDR2 SNEGSKA (reference sequence). The CDR3 covers 13 residues. Losses at the gene ends were 4 bases for V and 6 bases for J; bases not matched to a gene: 4. The CDR3 spells CSATGTGLQPQHF. CDR3 bases: TGCAGTGCTACCGGGACAGGGCTTCAGCCCCAGCATTTT.

This sequence joins TRBV10-2 and TRBJ2-1; 11 bases map to TRBD2. Unmatched junction bases numbered 6, after V lost 6 bases and J lost 14 bases. CDR3 length equals 12 residues. The germline gives CDR1 WSHSY, CDR2 SAAADI. The CDR3 sequence is CASSLSGRGKFF. The CDR3 coding sequence is TGCGCCAGCAGCCTTAGCGGGAGGGGGAAGTTCTTC.

This clonotype was counted a few times. The V gene is TRBV5-5, the J gene TRBJ2-2; TRBD1 matches 9 bases. Trimming cost V 1 base and J 7 bases; bases outside gene matches: 5. The V gene's germline CDR1 is SGHKS and CDR2 YYEKEE (reference sequence). The CDR3 runs 15 residues. CDR3 in amino acids: CASSLPGQGVGELFF. The CDR3 coding sequence is TGTGCCAGCAGCTTGCCGGGACAGGGAGTCGGGGAGCTGTTTTTT.

This chain connects TRBV20-1 to TRBJ2-3; 7 nucleotides align to TRBD2. The trim removed 5 bases at V and 0 bases at J, leaving 8 bases unmatched. The CDR3 extends over 15 amino acids. Looked up from germline, CDR1 is DFQATT and CDR2 is SNEGSKA (reference sequence). In DNA form, the CDR3 reads TGCAGTGCTGCGGGGGAGAAAACTAGCACAGATACGCAGTATTTT. Its protein is CSAAGEKTSTDTQYF.

The V and J genes are TRBV12-3 or TRBV12-4 and TRBJ2-5; D ambiguous. Trimming removed 6 bases from V and 4 bases from J, with 15 bases in between. This CDR3 is built from 14 residues. The CDR3 nucleotides read TGTGCCAGCAGGTCCGACATTTCGAGAGAGACCCAGTACTTC. Translated: CASRSDISRETQYF.

This clonotype appeared a few times. This chain joins TRBV5-1 and TRBJ2-3; a weak D match, TRBD2 (5 bases). V was clipped by 1 base and J by 0 bases, with 12 bases between them. CDR1 and CDR2 (germline): SGHRS, YFSETQ. The CDR3 has 16 residues. Here the CDR3 reads CASSLLARSSTDTQYF. CDR3 DNA: TGCGCCAGCAGCTTGTTAGCGCGCTCTAGCACAGATACGCAGTATTTT.

This clonotype was counted a few times. This chain uses TRBV7-2 with TRBJ1-2; TRBD1 agrees at 9 bases. The junction had 2 bases not matched to a gene; V was cut back by 5 bases and J by 7 bases. Germline V gene sequence: CDR1 SGHTA, CDR2 FQGNSA. CDR3 length: 12 amino acids. CDR3 in amino acids: CASSADRGGYTF. Written as DNA, the CDR3 is TGTGCCAGCAGCGCGGACAGGGGTGGCTACACCTTC.

The rearrangement joins TRBV11-3 to TRBJ2-7; 9 bases are a match to TRBD1. The V segment lost 2 bases and the J segment 6 bases; nucleotides outside the gene matches: 8. The CDR3 runs to 15 residues. Germline V CDR1 and CDR2: SGHNT, YENEEA. The CDR3: CASSLQGQGTSEQYF. Here the CDR3 DNA reads TGTGCCAGCAGCTTACAGGGACAGGGAACGAGCGAGCAGTACTTC.

This clonotype was seen ten or more times. The V call is TRBV7-2, the J call TRBJ2-1; no clear D. Germline values: CDR1 SGHTA, CDR2 FQGNSA. The CDR3 extends over 13 amino acids. The V end lost 0 bases, the J end lost 9 bases, and 9 bases lay between the germline ends. The CDR3 sequence: CASSLAQVLEQFF. CDR3 in DNA: TGTGCCAGCAGCTTAGCGCAAGTCCTTGAGCAGTTCTTC.

The chain is built from TRBV12-3 or TRBV12-4 and TRBJ1-5; D is ambiguous. The CDR3 length is 16 residues. With 5 bases removed from V and 5 bases from J, the gap between germline ends came to 19 bases. The CDR3 DNA reads as TGTGCCAGCAGTCCGGTCCGGGGAGGCTATTATCAGCCCCAGCATTTT. Translation gives CASSPVRGGYYQPQHF.